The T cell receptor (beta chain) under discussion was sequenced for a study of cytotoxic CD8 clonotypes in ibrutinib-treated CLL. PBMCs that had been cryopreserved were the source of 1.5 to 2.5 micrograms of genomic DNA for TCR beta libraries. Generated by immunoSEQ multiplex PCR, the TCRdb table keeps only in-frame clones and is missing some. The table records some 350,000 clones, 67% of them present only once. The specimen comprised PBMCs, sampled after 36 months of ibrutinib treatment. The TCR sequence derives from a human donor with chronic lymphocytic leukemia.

The CDR3 nucleotides read TGCAGCGTTTCAGGGGGAGACACAGATACGCAGTATTTT. Encoded protein: CSVSGGDTDTQYF. The chain employs TRBV29-1 and TRBJ2-3; 7 bases are shared with TRBD1. CDR3 length: 13 amino acids. The germline CDR1 and CDR2 sequences are SQVTM and ANQGSEA. J lost 2 bases, V lost 5 bases, and 4 bases had no gene match.